What follows are 31 T cell receptor beta chains derived from one specimen sequenced in a study of cytomegalovirus exposure and HLA in healthy donors. Primers included in the PCR were 60 Vbeta and 13 Jbeta primers. The table came from immunoSEQ multiplex PCR; TCRdb's copy has only in-frame clones and leaves some out. The sample includes 55,000 to 70,000 clones, under 90% seen only once; the top ten take roughly 4%. Material: PBMCs. The receptors here all came from a woman in her thirties or forties in good health and CMV-seronegative.

The rearrangement uses TRBV4-3 and TRBJ2-5; TRBD2 matches 7 bases. Germline assignment: CDR1 LGHNA and CDR2 YSLEER. The CDR3 consists of 19 residues. The junction had 29 bases not matched to a gene; V was cut back by 11 bases and J by 5 bases. In DNA form, the CDR3 reads TGCGCCCCCCGACCCCCCCAAGTGGTGGCGGGAGCGAGAACGGAGACCCAGTACTTC. Translation gives CAPRPPQVVAGARTETQYF.

This chain connects TRBV5-6 to TRBJ2-1; D is ambiguous. Trimming took 3 bases from V and 6 from J, leaving 4 bases between them. CDR1 SGHDT and CDR2 YYEEEE come from the germline V gene. The CDR3 consists of 11 residues. CDR3 residues: CASSSRNEQFF. DNA of the CDR3: TGTGCCAGCAGCTCGCGCAATGAGCAGTTCTTC. The complete variable domain, with remaining parts taken from reference TRBV5-6 and TRBJ2-1, reads DAGVTQSPTHLIKTRGQQVTLRCSPKSGHDTVSWYQQALGQGPQFIFQYYEEEERQRGNFPDRFSGHQFPNYSSELNVNALLLGDSALYLCASSSRNEQFFGPGTRLTVL.

This clone has a handful of counts. The chain is built from TRBV29-1 and TRBJ2-2; D gene uncertain. This CDR3 is 12 amino acids long. Germline loops: CDR1 SQVTM, CDR2 ANQGSEA. Trimming stripped 7 bases from V and 1 base from J, with 7 bases between. The chain's CDR3 is CSALENTGELFF. CDR3 DNA: TGCAGCGCCCTAGAGAACACCGGGGAGCTGTTTTTT.

As to this clone: The identical CDR3 is also encoded by other nucleotide sequences in the sample. The rearrangement uses TRBV29-1 and TRBJ1-1; D is ambiguous. The CDR3 sequence is 12 residues long. Germline assignment: CDR1 SQVTM and CDR2 ANQGSEA. V lost 5 bases and J lost 0, with 7 bases in between. CDR3 amino acids: CSVTRMNTEAFF. CDR3 in DNA: TGCAGCGTTACACGTATGAACACTGAAGCTTTCTTT. The complete variable domain, with remaining parts taken from reference TRBV29-1 and TRBJ1-1, reads SAVISQKPSRDICQRGTSLTIQCQVDSQVTMMFWYRQQPGQSLTLIATANQGSEATYESGFVIDKFPISRPNLTFSTLTVSNMSPEDSSIYLCSVTRMNTEAFFGQGTRLTVV.

The chain combines TRBV27 with TRBJ2-7; TRBD2 agrees at 9 bases. The CDR3 spans 17 residues. The germline gives CDR1 MNHEY, CDR2 SMNVEV (reference sequence). The J segment lost 4 bases and the V segment lost 5 bases, leaving 15 bases of the junction unmatched. CDR3 in amino acids: CASSERLAETGGYEQYF. DNA of the CDR3: TGTGCCAGCAGTGAACGACTAGCGGAAACCGGGGGGTACGAGCAGTACTTC.

The V call is TRBV6-6, the J call TRBJ1-1, with TRBD1 identical over 8 bases. The trim removed 5 bases at V and 5 bases at J, leaving 10 bases unmatched. This CDR3 contains 15 residues. Germline V gives CDR1 MNHNY, CDR2 SVGAGI (reference sequence). The CDR3 DNA reads as TGTGCCAGCAGTGCAGGGGGCGCGGGTTCTACTGAAGCTTTCTTT. Encoded protein: CASSAGGAGSTEAFF.

V gene TRBV28 combines with J gene TRBJ2-5; TRBD2 matches 9 bases. The junction had 10 bases not matched to a gene; V was cut back by 3 bases and J by 5 bases. The CDR3 spans 16 residues. CDR1 and CDR2 (germline): MDHEN, SYDVKM. The CDR3 coding sequence is TGTGCCAGCAGTTTTACCGGGACTAGCTTAGATGAGACCCAGTACTTC. Amino acid sequence: CASSFTGTSLDETQYF. The complete variable domain, with remaining parts taken from reference TRBV28 and TRBJ2-5, reads DVKVTQSSRYLVKRTGEKVFLECVQDMDHENMFWYRQDPGLGLRLIYFSYDVKMKEKGDIPEGYSVSREKKERFSLILESASTNQTSMYLCASSFTGTSLDETQYFGPGTRLLVL.

The chain employs TRBV28 and TRBJ1-4; TRBD1 agrees at 8 bases. The CDR3 runs 16 residues. CDR1 is MDHEN and CDR2 is SYDVKM in the germline V gene. The V and J ends lost 10 bases and 3 bases, in that order; junction bases with no gene match: 13. CDR3 DNA: TGTGCCACCAAACGGACAGGGAGGGTGGCTAATGAAAAACTGTTTTTT. It encodes CATKRTGRVANEKLFF.

The V gene is TRBV27, the J gene TRBJ1-2; 7 bases line up with TRBD1. V shed 6 bases and J 3 bases; nucleotides not matched to a gene: 10. The CDR3 runs to 15 residues. Germline assignment: CDR1 MNHEY and CDR2 SMNVEV (reference sequence). In nucleotides, the CDR3 is TGTGCCAGCAGGCCGGCCGAAGGGGGCGACTATGGCTACACCTTC. It encodes CASRPAEGGDYGYTF.

This rearrangement joins TRBV6-1 to TRBJ2-7, with TRBD1 matching 9 bases. Germline trimming cut 3 bases from V and 2 bases from J; bases unmatched to any gene: 5. The CDR3 sequence is 15 residues long. CDR1 and CDR2 (germline): MNHNS, SASEGT. The CDR3 loop is CASSDRQGVAYEQYF. CDR3 in DNA: TGTGCCAGCAGTGACCGACAGGGGGTTGCCTACGAGCAGTACTTC.

The chain joins TRBV19 to TRBJ1-2; TRBD1 agrees at 7 bases. CDR3 size: 11 residues. Germline V gene lookup returns CDR1 LNHDA and CDR2 SQIVND (reference sequence). V shed 11 bases and J 6 bases; nucleotides not matched to a gene: 6. CDR3 protein: CAGSGQNGYTF. CDR3 sequence (DNA): TGTGCCGGCTCGGGACAGAATGGCTACACCTTC. The whole variable domain, remainder taken from reference TRBV19 and TRBJ1-2, is DGGITQSPKYLFRKEGQNVTLSCEQNLNHDAMYWYRQDPGQGLRLIYYSQIVNDFQKGDIAEGYSVSREKKESFPLTVTSAQKNPTAFYLCAGSGQNGYTFGSGTRLTVV.

The V gene is TRBV28, the J gene TRBJ1-6; the match to TRBD1 covers 12 bases. Germline V lookup: CDR1 MDHEN, CDR2 SYDVKM. V shed 3 bases and J 8 bases; nucleotides not matched to a gene: 17. The CDR3 covers 20 residues. The CDR3 DNA reads TGTGCCAGCAGTTTTGTTAGCGGGGACAGGGGGCCTCCTCATGATTCACCCCTCCACTTT. Translating it yields CASSFVSGDRGPPHDSPLHF.

This clone occurred once. This rearrangement joins TRBV10-1 to TRBJ1-1; D might be TRBD1 (5 bases). Germline lookup yields CDR1 WNHNN and CDR2 SYGVQD (reference sequence). The CDR3 is made up of 13 amino acids. Between the trimmed V and J ends, which lost 8 bases and 0 bases, there was a span of 10 bases. The CDR3 protein is CASRGQMNTEAFF. The CDR3 DNA reads TGCGCCAGCCGAGGACAAATGAACACTGAAGCTTTCTTT.

This sequence joins TRBV5-1 and TRBJ2-1, with TRBD2 matching over 15 bases. CDR3 size: 16 residues. Germline trimming cut 7 bases from V and 9 bases from J; bases unmatched to any gene: 11. Looked up from germline, CDR1 is SGHRS and CDR2 is YFSETQ. The CDR3, as DNA: TGCGCCAGCCAAGGACTAGCGGGAGGGCCGTTGAGTGAGCAGTTCTTC. Translation: CASQGLAGGPLSEQFF.

The rearrangement joins TRBV6-5 to TRBJ2-1, with TRBD1 identical over 8 bases. The junction had 1 base not matched to a gene; V was cut back by 0 bases and J by 3 bases. Looked up from germline, CDR1 is MNHEY and CDR2 is SVGAGI. The CDR3 contains 15 residues. CDR3 residues: CASSYSGQVYNEQFF. In DNA, the CDR3 is TGTGCCAGCAGTTACTCGGGACAGGTCTACAATGAGCAGTTCTTC.

The chain links TRBV19 to TRBJ2-1; TRBD2 agrees at 7 bases. The CDR3 totals 17 residues. The V segment lost 3 bases and the J segment 7 bases; nucleotides outside the gene matches: 15. Germline V gene data show CDR1 as LNHDA and CDR2 as SQIVND (reference sequence). CDR3 nucleotide sequence: TGTGCCAGTAGTATGGGGGGTACGGGAGGATTTATGAATGAGCAGTTCTTC. This encodes CASSMGGTGGFMNEQFF. The variable domain in full, with the rest retrieved from reference TRBV19 and TRBJ2-1, is DGGITQSPKYLFRKEGQNVTLSCEQNLNHDAMYWYRQDPGQGLRLIYYSQIVNDFQKGDIAEGYSVSREKKESFPLTVTSAQKNPTAFYLCASSMGGTGGFMNEQFFGPGTRLTVL.

The gene calls are TRBV7-3 and TRBJ2-3, with 7 bases aligning to TRBD1. Trimming took 3 bases from V and 0 from J; bases not matched to a gene: 9. The V gene's germline CDR1 is SGHTA and CDR2 FQGTGA. The CDR3 covers 17 residues. CDR3 coding DNA: TGTGCCAGCAGCTTTTCGACAGGGCGAGCCAGCACAGATACGCAGTATTTT. Translated, it gives CASSFSTGRASTDTQYF.

The CDR3 loop is CASSPYTDRGRDEKLFF. For the CDR3, the DNA is TGTGCCAGCAGCCCATATACGGACAGGGGGCGGGATGAAAAACTGTTTTTT. The chain joins TRBV7-9 to TRBJ1-4; 11 bases fit TRBD1. J was trimmed by 6 bases and V by 5 bases; bases with no gene match: 11. CDR3 length equals 17 residues. Germline V gene lookup returns CDR1 SEHNR and CDR2 FQNEAQ (reference sequence).

V usage is TRBV28 and J usage is TRBJ2-7, with D possibly being TRBD2 (6 bases). The CDR3 length is 16 residues. V lost 0 bases, J lost 1 base, and 13 bases lay in between. The germline CDR1 and CDR2 sequences are MDHEN and SYDVKM. In nucleotides, the CDR3 is TGTGCCAGCAGTTTATGGGGGTCGGAGGGGTCCTACGAGCAGTACTTC. As protein: CASSLWGSEGSYEQYF.

The J gene is TRBJ2-1, the V gene TRBV30; TRBD2 matches at 10 bases. V trimming: 8 bases; J trimming: 4 bases; junction bases outside the gene matches: 5. The germline gives CDR1 GTSNPN, CDR2 SVGIG (reference sequence). This CDR3 has 13 residues. The CDR3 DNA reads TGTGCCCAACTAGCGGGGACTTACAATGAGCAGTTCTTC. Protein product: CAQLAGTYNEQFF. Combining the CDR3 with reference TRBV30 and TRBJ2-1 gives the whole variable domain SQTIHQWPATLVQPVGSPLSLECTVEGTSNPNLYWYRQAAGRGLQLLFYSVGIGQISSEVPQNLSASRPQDRQFILSSKKLLLSDSGFYLCAQLAGTYNEQFFGPGTRLTVL.

The genes are TRBV2 and TRBJ2-2; tentatively, D is TRBD2 (5 bases). Germline CDR1 reads SNHLY; CDR2 reads FYNNEI. V was pared by 7 bases and J by 0 bases, with 9 bases between. This CDR3 contains 14 residues. The CDR3 DNA reads TGTGCCAGCAAGAGGGTTGCGAACACCGGGGAGCTGTTTTTT. It translates to CASKRVANTGELFF. The variable domain in full, completed from reference TRBV2 and TRBJ2-2, reads EPEVTQTPSHQVTQMGQEVILRCVPISNHLYFYWYRQILGQKVEFLVSFYNNEISEKSEIFDDQFSVERPDGSNFTLKIRSTKLEDSAMYFCASKRVANTGELFFGEGSRLTVL.

The genes are TRBV6-1 and TRBJ2-1; no firm D call. The germline gives CDR1 MNHNS, CDR2 SASEGT. V lost 7 bases and J lost 0, with 7 bases in between. The CDR3 spans 13 residues. The CDR3 nucleotides read TGTGCCAGCACAGGAAGCTCCTACAATGAGCAGTTCTTC. This encodes CASTGSSYNEQFF.

The chain joins TRBV4-2 to TRBJ1-1, with 11 bases lining up with TRBD1. Trimming at V came to 6 bases and at J to 4 bases, leaving 10 bases not matched to a gene. Germline V gene data show CDR1 as LGHNA and CDR2 as YNFKEQ. CDR3 length: 16 amino acids. CDR3 nucleotides: TGTGCCAGCAGTCCGCTGGGGGACAGGGGGACCACTGAAGCTTTCTTT. Its protein product is CASSPLGDRGTTEAFF.

The chain joins TRBV7-2 to TRBJ2-3; 7 nucleotides agree with TRBD2. The CDR3 is 15 amino acids. V lost 5 bases and J lost 3; bases outside the gene matches: 8. In germline, CDR1 is SGHTA, CDR2 FQGNSA. The DNA for the CDR3 is TGTGCCAGCAGCCCCGGGGGACTACCTACAGATACGCAGTATTTT. This translates into CASSPGGLPTDTQYF. Variable domain in full (rest from reference TRBV7-2 and TRBJ2-3): GAGVSQSPSNKVTEKGKDVELRCDPISGHTALYWYRQSLGQGLEFLIYFQGNSAPDKSGLPSDRFSAERTGGSVSTLTIQRTQQEDSAVYLCASSPGGLPTDTQYFGPGTRLTVL.

V and J are TRBV18 and TRBJ2-3, with 11 bases that match TRBD1. The CDR3 contains 16 residues. Germline values: CDR1 KGHSH, CDR2 LQKENI. V shed 4 bases, J shed 1 base, and the junction held 4 bases outside the gene matches. The CDR3 loop reads CASSRMGQGGTDTQYF. CDR3 sequence (DNA): TGTGCCAGCTCACGGATGGGACAGGGGGGCACAGATACGCAGTATTTT.

The chain couples TRBV6-5 to TRBJ2-7, with 8 bases lining up with TRBD1. Germline CDR1 MNHEY, CDR2 SVGAGI. Losses at the gene ends were 5 bases for V and 3 bases for J; bases not matched to a gene: 3. This CDR3 is built from 13 residues. For the CDR3, the DNA is TGTGCCAGCAGTATCGGGACAGGCTACGAGCAGTACTTC. Translation: CASSIGTGYEQYF.

This clone is a singleton in its sample. V is TRBV5-1 and J is TRBJ2-7; 10 bases are shared with TRBD1. V shed 2 bases and J 5 bases; nucleotides not matched to a gene: 16. The CDR3 length is 18 residues. Per germline, CDR1 SGHRS and CDR2 YFSETQ. The CDR3 region has the DNA TGCGCCAGCAGCTTTACCGAAACGCCGGGACAGGGGAACCACGAGCAGTACTTC. Its translation is CASSFTETPGQGNHEQYF.

This sequence joins TRBV6-5 and TRBJ1-2, with D tentatively TRBD1 (6 bases). The CDR3 is made up of 13 amino acids. Germline V gene sequence: CDR1 MNHEY, CDR2 SVGAGI. The ends were cut back, 8 bases at V and 6 bases at J, with 16 bases in the middle. The CDR3 DNA reads TGTGCCAGCGGCTTTGCAGGACAGAATGGCTACACCTTC. This encodes CASGFAGQNGYTF.

The chain joins TRBV4-3 to TRBJ2-2, with a weak D call TRBD2 (7 bases). CDR3 length: 16 amino acids. Germline V gene data show CDR1 as LGHNA and CDR2 as YSLEER. Trimming removed 0 bases at V and 6 bases at J, with 14 bases between. The CDR3 loop reads CASSQDRGGSSGELFF. DNA for the CDR3: TGCGCCAGCAGCCAAGATAGGGGGGGATCGTCCGGGGAGCTGTTTTTT.

The chain combines TRBV27 with TRBJ2-3; D gene ambiguous. V shed 5 bases and J shed 2 bases, with 5 bases lying between them. CDR3 length: 12 amino acids. From germline, CDR1 is MNHEY and CDR2 SMNVEV (reference sequence). For the CDR3, the DNA is TGTGCCAGCAGTCTCTACACAGATACGCAGTATTTT. It codes for CASSLYTDTQYF.

The rearrangement links TRBV28 to TRBJ2-7; TRBD1 aligns across 11 bases. The V and J ends lost 5 bases and 4 bases, in that order; junction bases with no gene match: 7. CDR3 length: 15 residues. Germline V gene data show CDR1 as MDHEN and CDR2 as SYDVKM. CDR3 protein: CASSQRTGGRYEQYF. CDR3 bases: TGTGCCAGCAGTCAACGGACAGGGGGCAGGTACGAGCAGTACTTC.